This T cell receptor beta chain was found in a study of OX40 agonist ivuxolimab in advanced cancers. The CDR3 loop spans 15 amino acids. Germline V gives CDR1 MNHEY, CDR2 SMNVEV (reference sequence). J gave up 4 bases and V 7 bases, and 6 bases lay outside the gene matches. This table comes from immunoSEQ multiplex PCR, and its TCRdb copy is limited to in-frame clones, with some not included. The sample has roughly 39,000 clones, approximately 90% seen once. The sequence was obtained from an adult with an advanced solid tumor such as melanoma, head and neck, liver or kidney cancer. Specimen: CD4+ or CD8+ T cells sorted from blood, collected in a trial of the OX40 agonist ivuxolimab. This chain joins TRBV27 and TRBJ2-2; 10 bases agree with TRBD2. The CDR3 nucleotides read TGTGCCAGCAAAGCGGGAGGGCCTTTCACCGGGGAGCTGTTTTTT. Translating gives CASKAGGPFTGELFF.